A single sample gave rise to the 21 T cell receptor beta chains below, sequenced in a study of post-analysis software for immune sequencing data. No antigen has been identified for these receptors. Study findings and constraints: Five or six TRBV segments, TRBV5-6, TRBV5-1 and TRBV20-1 among them, were found more frequent in patients than controls.

TCR beta cDNA libraries had unique molecular identifiers. Each CDR3 protein is one row after TCRdb ran MiXCR on the PCR reads. The table lists approximately 660,000 distinct CDR3 sequences, around 64% of them singletons. Sequenced: blood. Receptors originate from a girl aged 2-10 years with multiple sclerosis.

The J gene is TRBJ2-3, the V gene TRBV20-1, with D unclear. The germline CDR1 and CDR2 sequences are DFQATT and SNEGSKA (reference sequence). This CDR3 comprises 13 residues. The V and J ends lost 6 bases and 5 bases respectively, with 15 bases between them. The CDR3 DNA is TGCAGTGCCCGATACGAGATGGGAGATACGCAGTATTTT. Its protein is CSARYEMGDTQYF.

The chain carries TRBV27 and TRBJ2-7; no reliable D call. Germline values: CDR1 MNHEY, CDR2 SMNVEV (reference sequence). V was clipped by 5 bases and J by 2 bases, with 16 bases between them. This CDR3 region has 15 residues. CDR3 bases: TGTGCCAGCAGTCTCACGATCCCAGCCGCCTACGAGCAGTACTTC. Its protein product is CASSLTIPAAYEQYF.

V and J are TRBV9 and TRBJ1-4; D is possibly TRBD1 (5 bases). Germline lookup yields CDR1 SGDLS and CDR2 YYNGEE. The CDR3 covers 12 residues. V was pared by 4 bases and J by 7 bases, with 8 bases between. The CDR3 sequence: CASSPGLEKLFF. DNA of the CDR3: TGTGCCAGCAGCCCGGGACTTGAAAAACTGTTTTTT.

The J gene is TRBJ2-7, the V gene TRBV5-1, with 9 bases lining up with TRBD1. V shed 3 bases, J shed 6 bases, and the junction held 13 bases outside the gene matches. CDR3 length: 16 residues. Germline assignment: CDR1 SGHRS and CDR2 YFSETQ. In nucleotides, the CDR3 is TGCGCCAGCAGCTGGTCCAACCGGGACAGGGTCTTCGAGCAGTACTTC. Amino acids: CASSWSNRDRVFEQYF.

This chain joins TRBV7-2 and TRBJ2-7, with D possibly matching TRBD2 (5 bases). The V gene's germline CDR1 is SGHTA and CDR2 FQGNSA. The CDR3 totals 13 residues. Trimming cost V 5 bases and J 8 bases, with 16 bases left between them. In DNA, the CDR3 is TGTGCCAGCAGCGCTAGCCTTGATCGCAAGCAGTACTTC. Protein: CASSASLDRKQYF. The full variable domain, completed using reference TRBV7-2 and TRBJ2-7, is GAGVSQSPSNKVTEKGKDVELRCDPISGHTALYWYRQSLGQGLEFLIYFQGNSAPDKSGLPSDRFSAERTGGSVSTLTIQRTQQEDSAVYLCASSASLDRKQYFGPGTRLTVT.

The genes are TRBV7-9 and TRBJ2-1; a possible D gene is TRBD2 (5 bases). CDR3 length: 17 amino acids. CDR1 and CDR2 from the germline V gene are SEHNR and FQNEAQ (reference sequence). V was cut by 5 bases and J by 1 base, with 18 bases left in between. The CDR3 DNA follows: TGTGCCAGCAGCCTCGCGCGGGCATCTGGGTCCTACAATGAGCAGTTCTTC. Encoded protein: CASSLARASGSYNEQFF. The full variable domain, rest sourced from reference TRBV7-9 and TRBJ2-1, is DTGVSQNPRHKITKRGQNVTFRCDPISEHNRLYWYRQTLGQGPEFLTYFQNEAQLEKSRLLSDRFSAERPKGSFSTLEIQRTEQGDSAMYLCASSLARASGSYNEQFFGPGTRLTVL.

The table lists this clonotype with a few counts. This sequence joins TRBV5-5 and TRBJ1-5; D gene unclear. Germline-derived CDR1 and CDR2 are SGHKS and YYEKEE (reference sequence). The V and J ends lost 4 bases and 6 bases respectively, with 11 bases between them. CDR3 length equals 13 residues. CDR3 sequence: CASSPALGQPQHF. The CDR3 DNA is TGTGCCAGCAGCCCAGCATTAGGTCAGCCCCAGCATTTT.

On this clonotype itself: With a much larger clone just one base away, this may be a read error. Without the conserved terminal phenylalanine or tryptophan, this CDR3 likely stems from a read error. This chain links TRBV29-1 with TRBJ1-2; TRBD1 is a possible D gene (5 bases). The V end lost 6 bases, the J end lost 4 bases, and 9 bases lay between the germline ends. This CDR3 is 11 amino acids long. Germline V gene data show CDR1 as SQVTM and CDR2 as ANQGSEA. This CDR3 is CSVGLGYGYTY. In DNA, the CDR3 is TGCAGCGTGGGACTGGGCTATGGCTACACCTAC.

This chain connects TRBV6-6 to TRBJ2-5, with D possibly being TRBD1 (6 bases). Per germline, CDR1 MNHNY and CDR2 SVGAGI (reference sequence). This CDR3 spans 13 amino acids. The germline V and J ends were trimmed by 5 bases and 5 bases, with 12 bases remaining between them. The CDR3 nucleotides are TGTGCCAGCAGTAAGCCAGGGGAGGAGACCCAGTACTTC. This gives the protein CASSKPGEETQYF.

The chain combines TRBV6-5 with TRBJ2-3; TRBD1 is a possible D gene (6 bases). Trimming cost V 6 bases and J 4 bases, with 17 bases left between them. Germline lookup yields CDR1 MNHEY and CDR2 SVGAGI. The CDR3 runs to 15 residues. CDR3 sequence: CASSLQGYGADTQYF. CDR3 bases: TGTGCCAGCAGCCTACAGGGTTACGGGGCAGATACGCAGTATTTT.

V gene TRBV7-4 combines with J gene TRBJ2-5; a weak D match, TRBD1 (6 bases). Germline V gene sequence: CDR1 SGHVT, CDR2 SQSDAQ. The CDR3 contains 14 residues. Trimming cost V 7 bases and J 4 bases, with 16 bases left between them. The DNA of the CDR3 is TGTGCCAGCATCCCGGATGGGGGCGGAGAGACCCAGTACTTC. It encodes CASIPDGGGETQYF. The whole variable domain, remainder taken from reference TRBV7-4 and TRBJ2-5, is GAGVSQSPRYKVAKRGRDVALRCDSISGHVTLYWYRQTLGQGSEVLTYSQSDAQRDKSGRPSGRFSAERPERSVSTLKIQRTEQGDSAVYLCASIPDGGGETQYFGPGTRLLVL.

This clonotype has a handful of counts. The chain combines TRBV24-1 with TRBJ2-3; 7 positions agree with TRBD1. V gave up 3 bases and J gave up 0 bases; unmatched junction bases: 5. Germline V lookup: CDR1 KGHDR, CDR2 SFDVKD. This CDR3 spans 16 amino acids. CDR3 residues: CATSDTGQASTDTQYF. Here the CDR3 DNA reads TGTGCCACCAGTGATACAGGACAGGCAAGCACAGATACGCAGTATTTT.

This clonotype occurred once. This chain uses TRBV18 with TRBJ2-7, with TRBD1 matching 10 bases. The CDR3 has 15 residues. Germline values: CDR1 KGHSH, CDR2 LQKENI. Trimming cost V 3 bases and J 3 bases; bases outside gene matches: 5. The CDR3 loop reads CASSPGTGDLYEQYF. CDR3 nucleotide sequence: TGTGCCAGCTCACCGGGGACAGGGGACCTCTACGAGCAGTACTTC. Complete variable domain (other parts from reference TRBV18 and TRBJ2-7): NAGVMQNPRHLVRRRGQEARLRCSPMKGHSHVYWYRQLPEEGLKFMVYLQKENIIDESGMPKERFSAEFPKEGPSILRIQQVVRGDSAAYFCASSPGTGDLYEQYFGPGTRLTVT.

The V call is TRBV4-1, the J call TRBJ2-1; 7 bases fit TRBD1. Trimming took 4 bases from V and 13 from J; bases not matched to a gene: 4. CDR1 and CDR2 from the germline V gene are MGHRA and YSYEKL. The CDR3 covers 11 residues. DNA of the CDR3: TGCGCCAGCAGCCGGGACAGCACTCAGTTCTTC. Protein product: CASSRDSTQFF.

The chain employs TRBV20-1 and TRBJ2-3, with D possibly called TRBD1 or TRBD2 (6 bases each). This CDR3 contains 13 residues. Germline V CDR1 and CDR2: DFQATT, SNEGSKA (reference sequence). Trimming cost V 6 bases and J 2 bases, with 12 bases left between them. CDR3 in amino acids: CSARGLTTDTQYF. CDR3 DNA: TGCAGTGCCAGGGGACTTACCACAGATACGCAGTATTTT.

The rearrangement links TRBV20-1 to TRBJ2-1, with D possibly matching TRBD1 (6 bases). The germline CDR1 and CDR2 sequences are DFQATT and SNEGSKA (reference sequence). Trimming removed 6 bases at V and 0 bases at J, with 12 bases between. CDR3 length equals 14 residues. In DNA form, the CDR3 reads TGCAGTGCCAGGAACAGGGACTCCTACAATGAGCAGTTCTTC. Encoded protein: CSARNRDSYNEQFF.

A word on this clonotype: The germline gene is not matched at one end of the junction; a read error may be the cause. The rearrangement uses TRBV7-9 and TRBJ2-5; 14 nucleotides match TRBD2. The CDR3 length is 18 residues. CDR1 is SEHNR and CDR2 is FQNEAQ in the germline V gene (reference sequence). The chain's CDR3 is CARSPGLAGGGSRETQYF. The CDR3 nucleotides are TGTGCCCGCAGCCCCGGACTAGCGGGAGGCGGGTCACGTGAGACCCAGTACTTC.

The chain carries TRBV10-3 and TRBJ2-1; D not resolved. Per germline, CDR1 ENHRY and CDR2 SYGVKD. The CDR3 covers 11 residues. V lost 4 bases, J lost 7 bases, and 5 bases lay in between. This CDR3 reads CAISGSNEQFF. The CDR3 bases are TGTGCCATCAGTGGTTCAAATGAGCAGTTCTTC.

As for this clonotype: At one boundary the junction diverges from the germline segment, which might be a read error. The V gene is TRBV12-3 or TRBV12-4, the J gene TRBJ2-6; 7 positions match TRBD2. The CDR3 has 20 residues. The CDR3 here is CACSWRASSGKVSGANVLTF. The CDR3 nucleotides read TGTGCCTGCAGTTGGCGGGCGTCCAGCGGGAAAGTCTCTGGGGCCAACGTCCTGACTTTC.

The chain has TRBV6-6 and TRBJ2-5, with no clear D. The CDR3 is 15 residues long. The germline gives CDR1 MNHNY, CDR2 SVGAGI (reference sequence). V shed 0 bases and J shed 2 bases, with 10 bases lying between them. The CDR3 here is CASSYSIISQETQYF. CDR3 nucleotide sequence: TGTGCCAGCAGTTACTCGATCATTTCTCAAGAGACCCAGTACTTC.

V gene TRBV10-3 combines with J gene TRBJ2-5, with D tentatively TRBD1 or TRBD2 (6 bases each). Looked up from germline, CDR1 is ENHRY and CDR2 is SYGVKD. V gave up 10 bases and J gave up 1 base, with 16 bases separating them. The CDR3 has 14 amino acids. The CDR3, as DNA: TGTGCCACCCCACGGGGGCAAATCCAAGAGACCCAGTACTTC. Amino acids: CATPRGQIQETQYF.